This T cell receptor (beta chain) stems from a study of T cells in Graves' hyperthyroidism and ophthalmopathy. Study-wide results and caveats: Median prediction lead before ophthalmopathy onset was around 7 months with the model.

Template material for amplifying TCR beta CDR3 regions consisted of RNA transcripts. The primer set for the first-round RT-PCR of the TCR CDR3 was HTBI. MiXCR, run by TCRdb on the multiplex PCR reads, gives a single entry per CDR3 protein. The sample records under 200,000 distinct CDR3 sequences, about 9% being singletons. Germline CDR1 is DFQATT and CDR2 is SNEGSKA (reference sequence). The CDR3 extends over 15 amino acids. V gave up 3 bases and J gave up 0 bases; unmatched junction bases: 4. The sample holds many counts of this clonotype. Its antigen remains unknown. Reasons for excluding patients were uncontrolled infection, other autoimmune disease, pregnancy or lactation.

The sequencing input was blood. The clonotype originates from a woman between 18 and 29 years old with Graves' hyperthyroidism that later progressed to Graves' ophthalmopathy. This rearrangement joins TRBV20-1 to TRBJ2-3; 9 positions match TRBD2. Here the CDR3 DNA reads TGCAGTGCTAGCCTAGCGGGAACTAGCACAGATACGCAGTATTTT. Its protein is CSASLAGTSTDTQYF.